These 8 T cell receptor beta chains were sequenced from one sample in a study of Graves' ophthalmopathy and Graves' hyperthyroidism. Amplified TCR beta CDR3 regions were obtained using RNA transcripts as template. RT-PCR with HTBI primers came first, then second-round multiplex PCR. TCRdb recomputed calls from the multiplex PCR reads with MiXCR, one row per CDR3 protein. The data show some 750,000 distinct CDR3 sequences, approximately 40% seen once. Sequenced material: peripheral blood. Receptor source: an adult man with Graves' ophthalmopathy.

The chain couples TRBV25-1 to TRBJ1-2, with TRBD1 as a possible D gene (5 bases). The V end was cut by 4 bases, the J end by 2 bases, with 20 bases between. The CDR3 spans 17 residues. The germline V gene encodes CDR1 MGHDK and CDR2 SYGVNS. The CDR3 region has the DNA TGTGCCAGCAGTGCTACCGATTTATGGGGGACCAACTATGGCTACACCTTC. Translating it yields CASSATDLWGTNYGYTF.

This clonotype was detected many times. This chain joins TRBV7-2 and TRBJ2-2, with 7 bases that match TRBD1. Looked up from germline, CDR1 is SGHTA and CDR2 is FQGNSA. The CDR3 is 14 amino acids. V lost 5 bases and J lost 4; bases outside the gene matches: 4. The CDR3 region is CASSETGFTGELFF. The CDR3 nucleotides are TGTGCCAGCAGCGAGACAGGGTTCACCGGGGAGCTGTTTTTT.

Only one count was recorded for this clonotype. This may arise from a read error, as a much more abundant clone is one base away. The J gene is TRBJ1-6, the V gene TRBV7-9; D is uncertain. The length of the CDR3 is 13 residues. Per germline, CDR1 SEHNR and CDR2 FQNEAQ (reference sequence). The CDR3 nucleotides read TGTGCCAGCCGAAACGTGGATAATCCACCCCTCCACTTT. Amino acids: CASRNVDNPPLHF.

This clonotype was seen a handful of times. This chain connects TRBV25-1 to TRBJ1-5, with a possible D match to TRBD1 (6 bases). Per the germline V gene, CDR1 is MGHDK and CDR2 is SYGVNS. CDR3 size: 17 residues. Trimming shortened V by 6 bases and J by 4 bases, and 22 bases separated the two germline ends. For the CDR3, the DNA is TGTGCCAGCAGCCCTGAAGTCCGTACCAGGGGTAATCAGCCCCAGCATTTT. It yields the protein CASSPEVRTRGNQPQHF.

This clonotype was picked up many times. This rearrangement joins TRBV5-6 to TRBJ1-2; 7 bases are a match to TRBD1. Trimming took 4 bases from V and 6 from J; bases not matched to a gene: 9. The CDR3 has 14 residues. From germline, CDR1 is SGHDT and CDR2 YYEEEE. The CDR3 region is CASSLPTGINGYTF. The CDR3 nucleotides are TGTGCCAGCAGCCTGCCGACAGGGATTAATGGCTACACCTTC. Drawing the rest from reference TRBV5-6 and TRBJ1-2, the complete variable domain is DAGVTQSPTHLIKTRGQQVTLRCSPKSGHDTVSWYQQALGQGPQFIFQYYEEEERQRGNFPDRFSGHQFPNYSSELNVNALLLGDSALYLCASSLPTGINGYTFGSGTRLTVV.

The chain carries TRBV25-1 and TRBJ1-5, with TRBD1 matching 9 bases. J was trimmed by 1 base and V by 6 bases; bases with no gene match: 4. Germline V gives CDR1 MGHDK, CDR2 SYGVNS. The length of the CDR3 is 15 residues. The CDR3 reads CASRLQGASNQPQHF. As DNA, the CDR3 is TGTGCCAGCAGGCTACAGGGGGCGAGCAATCAGCCCCAGCATTTT.

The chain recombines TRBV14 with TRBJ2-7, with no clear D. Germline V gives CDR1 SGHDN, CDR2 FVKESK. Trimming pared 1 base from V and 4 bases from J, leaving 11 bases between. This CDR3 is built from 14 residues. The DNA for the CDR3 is TGTGCCAGCAGCCAAGTAACGAGAAGATACGAGCAGTACTTC. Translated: CASSQVTRRYEQYF.

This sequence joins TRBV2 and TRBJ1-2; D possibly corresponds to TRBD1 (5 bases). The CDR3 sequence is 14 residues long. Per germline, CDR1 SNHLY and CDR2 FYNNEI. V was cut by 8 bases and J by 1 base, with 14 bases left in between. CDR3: CASSRQTHNYGYTF. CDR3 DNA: TGTGCCAGCTCCCGACAGACTCATAACTATGGCTACACCTTC.